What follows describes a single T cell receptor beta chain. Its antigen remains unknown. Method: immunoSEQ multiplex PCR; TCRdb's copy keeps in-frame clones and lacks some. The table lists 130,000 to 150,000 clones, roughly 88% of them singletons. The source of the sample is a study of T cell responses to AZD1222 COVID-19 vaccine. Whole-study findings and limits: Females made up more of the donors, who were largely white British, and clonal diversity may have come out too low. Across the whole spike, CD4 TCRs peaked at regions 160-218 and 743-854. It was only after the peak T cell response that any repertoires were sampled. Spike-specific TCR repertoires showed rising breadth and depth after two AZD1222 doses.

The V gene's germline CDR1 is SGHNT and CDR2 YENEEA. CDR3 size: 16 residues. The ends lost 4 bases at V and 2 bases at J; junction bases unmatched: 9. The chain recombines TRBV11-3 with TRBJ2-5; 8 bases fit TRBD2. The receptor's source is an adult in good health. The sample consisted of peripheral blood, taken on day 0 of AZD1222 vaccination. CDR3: CASSSGLGDSQETQYF. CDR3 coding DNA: TGTGCCAGCAGCTCGGGACTAGGGGATTCTCAAGAGACCCAGTACTTC.